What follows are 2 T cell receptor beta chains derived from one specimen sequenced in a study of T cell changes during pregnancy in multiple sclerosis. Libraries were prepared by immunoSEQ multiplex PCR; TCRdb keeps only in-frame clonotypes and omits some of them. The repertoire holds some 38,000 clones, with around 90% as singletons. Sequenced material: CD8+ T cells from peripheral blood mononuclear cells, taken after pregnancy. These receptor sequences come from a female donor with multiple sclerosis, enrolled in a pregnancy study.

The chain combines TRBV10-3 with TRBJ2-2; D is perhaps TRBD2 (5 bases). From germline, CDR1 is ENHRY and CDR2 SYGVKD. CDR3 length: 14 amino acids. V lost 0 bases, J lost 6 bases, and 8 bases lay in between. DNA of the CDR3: TGTGCCATCAGTGAGTCAACGGGGTCCGGGGAGCTGTTTTTT. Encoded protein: CAISESTGSGELFF.

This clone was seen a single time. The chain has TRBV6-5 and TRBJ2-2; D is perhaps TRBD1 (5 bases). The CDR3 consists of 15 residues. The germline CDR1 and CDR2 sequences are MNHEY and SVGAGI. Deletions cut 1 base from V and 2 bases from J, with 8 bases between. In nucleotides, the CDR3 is TGTGCCAGCAGTTACTTCCAGGGTAACACCGGGGAGCTGTTTTTT. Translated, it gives CASSYFQGNTGELFF.